A selection of T cell receptor beta chains follows, all from one sample in a study of blood T cell repertoires in COVID-19. Some clones are missing from TCRdb's copy, which holds only in-frame ones; the method was immunoSEQ multiplex PCR. The profile shows approximately 270,000 clones, 89% of them singletons. The sample taken for sequencing was peripheral blood. These receptors were obtained from a man aged 50-60 years with acute or convalescent COVID-19. Both conserved end residues are part of each CDR3.

v_gene	j_gene	CDR3aa
TRBV15	TRBJ2-7	CATSRDRGQYEQYF
TRBV5-1	TRBJ2-5	CASSLGGLAGETQYF
TRBV21-1	TRBJ2-2	CAKKGHLNTGELFF
TRBV3-1/TRBV3-2	TRBJ2-7	CASSPGSYEQYF
TRBV5-4	TRBJ2-5	CASSLAGGVETQYF
TRBV5-1	TRBJ2-7	CASSLDSPRQRYEQYF
TRBV30	TRBJ1-5	CAWSVGTGHNQPQHF
TRBV7-9	TRBJ1-6	CASSPGTGNYNSPLHF
TRBV9	TRBJ1-5	CASSSQMGADQPQHF
TRBV5-6	TRBJ2-7	CASSLGGTLYEQYF
TRBV19	TRBJ1-3	CASSPTPRDSSAGNTIYF